Below are 16 T cell receptor beta chains sequenced from a single sample in a study of naive and memory T cell subsets (dated by TCRdb to about 2017). The library was obtained by UMI-ligation and nested PCR. Sequenced on an Illumina MiSeq. The beta constant-region primer was an equimolar mix of two oligonucleotides covering both TRBC1 and TRBC2. The public reads were quality trimmed at Q25 with fastp and then assembled into clones with MiXCR by TCRdb, keeping productive beta chains. Duplicate CDR3 protein sequences are folded into a single record with the most common DNA and genes. This sample comprises more than 25,000 distinct CDR3 sequences, approximately 12% of them detected only once. Roughly a sixth of the sample belongs to the ten largest clones. Sequencing used effector memory CD4+ T cells from blood. In light of the paper, this sample's cell subset or site label describes: effector memory, CD45RA- CD27-. The receptor set was obtained from a human donor in good health.

The genes are TRBV28 and TRBJ1-1; D not resolved. The CDR3 length is 12 residues. Trimming stripped 6 bases from V and 2 bases from J, with 7 bases between. The germline V gene encodes CDR1 MDHEN and CDR2 SYDVKM. CDR3 nucleotides: TGTGCCAGCAGCCGAGTTAACACTGAAGCTTTCTTT. Amino acids: CASSRVNTEAFF.

The gene calls are TRBV30 and TRBJ2-2, with TRBD2 identical over 12 bases. This CDR3 spans 14 amino acids. V was clipped by 3 bases and J by 8 bases; unmatched bases: 4. Looked up from germline, CDR1 is GTSNPN and CDR2 is SVGIG (reference sequence). The CDR3 here is CAWSQLAGGGELFF. CDR3 coding DNA: TGTGCCTGGAGCCAACTAGCGGGAGGTGGGGAGCTGTTTTTT.

The chain is built from TRBV13 and TRBJ2-7; 13 bases are shared with TRBD2. In germline, CDR1 is PRHDT, CDR2 FYEKMQ (reference sequence). The length of the CDR3 is 16 residues. The ends lost 5 bases at V and 2 bases at J; junction bases unmatched: 6. CDR3 DNA sequence: TGTGCCAGCAGCCCTCGGACTAGCGGGAGTCCCTACGAGCAGTACTTC. It specifies CASSPRTSGSPYEQYF.

The sample holds a few counts of this clonotype. Written as DNA, the CDR3 is TGTGCCAGCAGCTTAGTTGGGGAAGGGTATGGCTACACCTTC. Translating gives CASSLVGEGYGYTF. V gene TRBV7-2 combines with J gene TRBJ1-2, with D unresolved. Germline V gives CDR1 SGHTA, CDR2 FQGNSA. The CDR3 has 14 residues. The germline V and J ends were trimmed by 1 base and 5 bases, with 11 bases remaining between them.

The chain joins TRBV7-3 to TRBJ1-6; the D gene is possibly TRBD1 (5 bases). CDR1 and CDR2 from the germline V gene are SGHTA and FQGTGA. The CDR3 runs to 14 residues. Trimming cost V 5 bases and J 9 bases, with 14 bases left between them. For the CDR3, the DNA is TGTGCCAGCAGCAGGGGAGGACGAGGTTCACCCCTCCACTTT. Its protein product is CASSRGGRGSPLHF. The full variable domain, with the rest looked up from reference TRBV7-3 and TRBJ1-6, is GAGVSQTPSNKVTEKGKYVELRCDPISGHTALYWYRQSLGQGPEFLIYFQGTGAADDSGLPNDRFFAVRPEGSVSTLKIQRTERGDSAVYLCASSRGGRGSPLHFGNGTRLTVT.

Concerning this clonotype: Just one base apart from a much larger clone, this may be a read error. The chain recombines TRBV27 with TRBJ1-2; D is possibly TRBD1 (5 bases). Trimming removed 7 bases at V and 10 bases at J, with 22 bases between. This CDR3 is built from 14 residues. CDR1 is MNHEY and CDR2 is SMNVEV in the germline V gene (reference sequence). The CDR3: CASTPSREGVDYTF. CDR3 nucleotide sequence: TGTGCCAGCACCCCGTCGCGGGAAGGGGTCGACTACACCTTC.

The chain joins TRBV12-3 or TRBV12-4 to TRBJ2-5; weak D call: TRBD2 (7 bases). The V end was cut by 6 bases, the J end by 4 bases, with 18 bases between. This CDR3 has 15 amino acids. CDR3 coding DNA: TGTGCCAGCAGGGGAACGGGGGGCACAGGAGAGACCCAGTACTTC. Protein product: CASRGTGGTGETQYF.

The chain carries TRBV6-2 or TRBV6-3 and TRBJ2-5; D remains unclear. CDR3 size: 12 residues. Germline lookup yields CDR1 MNHEY and CDR2 SVGEGT. Trimming shortened V by 2 bases and J by 7 bases, and 8 bases separated the two germline ends. CDR3 residues: CASSYPARTQYF. DNA for the CDR3: TGTGCCAGCAGTTACCCGGCCAGGACCCAGTACTTC.

This clonotype occurred many times. The chain combines TRBV28 with TRBJ2-7; either TRBD1 or TRBD2 may supply D (5 bases each). V lost 8 bases and J lost 13, with 15 bases in between. There are 10 residues in the CDR3. Germline CDR1 reads MDHEN; CDR2 reads SYDVKM. The CDR3 DNA follows: TGTGCCAGCGCAAACCGGGACGGCTACTTC. This sequence encodes CASANRDGYF.

V and J are TRBV19 and TRBJ2-5; the D gene is possibly TRBD1 (5 bases). The V gene lost 4 bases and the J gene lost 2 bases, with 8 bases spanning the gap. The CDR3 spans 13 residues. The germline gives CDR1 LNHDA, CDR2 SQIVND (reference sequence). The CDR3: CASSNDRQETQYF. CDR3 DNA: TGTGCCAGTAGTAACGACAGACAAGAGACCCAGTACTTC.

This clonotype has ten or more counts. The CDR3 protein is CAWNRPGLRTGELFF. CDR3 DNA: TGTGCCTGGAATCGTCCGGGACTACGTACCGGGGAGCTGTTTTTT. The chain uses TRBV30 and TRBJ2-2, with 7 bases identical to TRBD2. The V segment lost 4 bases and the J segment 5 bases; nucleotides outside the gene matches: 10. CDR1 and CDR2 from the germline V gene are GTSNPN and SVGIG (reference sequence). The CDR3 consists of 15 residues.

In its sample, this clonotype was seen a few times. V usage is TRBV4-2 and J usage is TRBJ1-1; D gene unclear. V was shortened by 9 bases and J by 0 bases, with 8 bases between the two germline ends. CDR3 length equals 12 residues. CDR1 is LGHNA and CDR2 is YNFKEQ in the germline V gene. The CDR3 DNA sequence: TGTGCCAGTCGTCGGGTGAACACTGAAGCTTTCTTT. Translated: CASRRVNTEAFF.

This clonotype was counted once. The chain has TRBV20-1 and TRBJ1-5; TRBD1 might be the D (5 bases). The CDR3 is made up of 14 amino acids. Germline CDR1 is DFQATT and CDR2 is SNEGSKA (reference sequence). Trimming shortened V by 3 bases and J by 4 bases, and 13 bases separated the two germline ends. CDR3 residues: CSASPGLLNQPQHF. The CDR3 DNA follows: TGCAGTGCTAGTCCGGGACTCCTAAATCAGCCCCAGCATTTT.

The sample holds many counts of this clonotype. The V and J genes are TRBV12-3 or TRBV12-4 and TRBJ2-7, with D perhaps TRBD2 (6 bases). The CDR3 covers 14 residues. Trimming cost V 4 bases and J 3 bases, with 13 bases left between them. CDR3 loop: CASSSRETLYEQYF. CDR3 DNA sequence: TGTGCCAGCAGTTCCCGGGAGACCCTCTACGAGCAGTACTTC.

The chain couples TRBV5-1 to TRBJ1-1; the D gene is possibly TRBD1 (6 bases). Between the trimmed V and J ends, which lost 0 bases and 5 bases, there was a span of 14 bases. Germline assignment: CDR1 SGHRS and CDR2 YFSETQ. There are 15 residues in the CDR3. CDR3 region: CASSLAVRGRTEAFF. The CDR3 DNA is TGCGCCAGCAGCTTGGCCGTCAGGGGACGTACTGAAGCTTTCTTT.

This clonotype appeared a few times. V usage is TRBV7-2 and J usage is TRBJ2-7, with 8 bases aligning to TRBD1. CDR1 and CDR2 (germline): SGHTA, FQGNSA. V shed 6 bases, J shed 3 bases, and the junction held 7 bases outside the gene matches. This CDR3 comprises 14 residues. The CDR3 spells CASRDSDRGYEQYF. The CDR3 DNA is TGTGCCAGCAGAGACTCAGACAGGGGCTACGAGCAGTACTTC. Filled out from reference TRBV7-2 and TRBJ2-7, the complete variable domain reads GAGVSQSPSNKVTEKGKDVELRCDPISGHTALYWYRQSLGQGLEFLIYFQGNSAPDKSGLPSDRFSAERTGGSVSTLTIQRTQQEDSAVYLCASRDSDRGYEQYFGPGTRLTVT.